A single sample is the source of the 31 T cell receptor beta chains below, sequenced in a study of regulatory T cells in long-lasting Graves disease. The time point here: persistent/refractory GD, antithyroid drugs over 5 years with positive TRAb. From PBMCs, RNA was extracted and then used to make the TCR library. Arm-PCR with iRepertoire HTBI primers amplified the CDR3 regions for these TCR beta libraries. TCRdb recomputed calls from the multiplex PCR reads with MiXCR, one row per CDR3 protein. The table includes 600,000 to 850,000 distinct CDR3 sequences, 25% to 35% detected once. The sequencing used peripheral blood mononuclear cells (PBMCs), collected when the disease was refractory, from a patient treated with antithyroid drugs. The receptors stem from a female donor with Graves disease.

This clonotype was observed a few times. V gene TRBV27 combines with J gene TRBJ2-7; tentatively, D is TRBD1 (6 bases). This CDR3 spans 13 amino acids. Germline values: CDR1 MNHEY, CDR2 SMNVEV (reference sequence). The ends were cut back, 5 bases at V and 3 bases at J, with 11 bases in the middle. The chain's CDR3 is CASSPKTGYEQYF. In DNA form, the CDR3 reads TGTGCCAGCAGTCCAAAGACAGGCTACGAGCAGTACTTC.

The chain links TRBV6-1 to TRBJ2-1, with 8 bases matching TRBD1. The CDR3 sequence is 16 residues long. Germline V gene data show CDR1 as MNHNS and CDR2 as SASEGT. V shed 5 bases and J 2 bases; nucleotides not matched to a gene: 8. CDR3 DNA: TGTGCCAGCAGTACAACAGGGGGTCGGGCCTACAATGAGCAGTTCTTC. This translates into CASSTTGGRAYNEQFF.

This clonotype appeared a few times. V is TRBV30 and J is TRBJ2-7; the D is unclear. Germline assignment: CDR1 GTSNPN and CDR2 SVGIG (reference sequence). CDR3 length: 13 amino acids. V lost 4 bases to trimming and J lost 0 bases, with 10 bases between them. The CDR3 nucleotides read TGTGCCTGGACCATCACAGCCTCCTACGAGCAGTACTTC. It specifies CAWTITASYEQYF.

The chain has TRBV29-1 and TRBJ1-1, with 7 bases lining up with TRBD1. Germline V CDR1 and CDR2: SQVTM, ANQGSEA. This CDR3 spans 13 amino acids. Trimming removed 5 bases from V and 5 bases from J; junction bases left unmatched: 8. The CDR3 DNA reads TGCAGCGTTCAGACAGGGCTGGGTACTGAAGCTTTCTTT. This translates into CSVQTGLGTEAFF.

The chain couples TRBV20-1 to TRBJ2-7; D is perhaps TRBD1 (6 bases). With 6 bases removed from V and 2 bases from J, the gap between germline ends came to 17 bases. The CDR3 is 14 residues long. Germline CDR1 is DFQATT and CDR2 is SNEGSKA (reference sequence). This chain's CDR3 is CSAALRTATYEQYF. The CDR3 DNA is TGCAGTGCGGCACTAAGGACAGCTACCTACGAGCAGTACTTC.

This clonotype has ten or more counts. The CDR3 sequence: CASSSPGQQAYGYTF. CDR3 DNA: TGTGCCAGCAGCTCCCCGGGACAACAAGCTTATGGCTACACCTTC. V is TRBV28 and J is TRBJ1-2; tentatively, D is TRBD1 (6 bases). Germline V gives CDR1 MDHEN, CDR2 SYDVKM. The CDR3 contains 15 residues. With 6 bases removed from V and 5 bases from J, the gap between germline ends came to 19 bases.

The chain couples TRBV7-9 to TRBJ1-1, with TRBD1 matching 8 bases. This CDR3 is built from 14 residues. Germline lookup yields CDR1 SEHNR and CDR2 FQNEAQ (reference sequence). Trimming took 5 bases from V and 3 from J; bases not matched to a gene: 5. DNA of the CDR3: TGTGCCAGCAGCGGGACGACAGGGGACACTGAAGCTTTCTTT. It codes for CASSGTTGDTEAFF.

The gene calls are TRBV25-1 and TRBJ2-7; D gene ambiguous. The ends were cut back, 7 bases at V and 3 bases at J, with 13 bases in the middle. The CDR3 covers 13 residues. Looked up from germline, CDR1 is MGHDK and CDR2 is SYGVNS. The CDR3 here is CASMAVWNYEQYF. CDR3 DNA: TGTGCCAGCATGGCGGTATGGAACTACGAGCAGTACTTC.

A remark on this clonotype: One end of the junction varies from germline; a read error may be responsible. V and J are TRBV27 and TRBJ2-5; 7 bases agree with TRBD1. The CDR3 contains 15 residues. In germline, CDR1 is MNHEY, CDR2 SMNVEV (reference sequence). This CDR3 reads CASSRGQLTQGTQYF. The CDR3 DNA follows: TGTGCCAGCAGTCGGGGACAGCTCACCCAAGGGACCCAGTACTTC.

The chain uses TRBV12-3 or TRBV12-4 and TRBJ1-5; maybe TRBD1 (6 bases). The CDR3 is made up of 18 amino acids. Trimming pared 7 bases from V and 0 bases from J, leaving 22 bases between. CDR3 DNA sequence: TGTGCCAGCAATTTTTTGAGGGGGGGTATAGGTAGCAATCAGCCCCAGCATTTT. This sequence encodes CASNFLRGGIGSNQPQHF.

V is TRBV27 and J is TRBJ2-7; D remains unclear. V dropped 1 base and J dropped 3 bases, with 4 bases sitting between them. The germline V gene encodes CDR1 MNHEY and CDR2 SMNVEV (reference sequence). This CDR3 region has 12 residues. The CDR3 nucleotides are TGTGCCAGCAGTTTATTTGGCTACGAGCAGTACTTC. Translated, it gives CASSLFGYEQYF.

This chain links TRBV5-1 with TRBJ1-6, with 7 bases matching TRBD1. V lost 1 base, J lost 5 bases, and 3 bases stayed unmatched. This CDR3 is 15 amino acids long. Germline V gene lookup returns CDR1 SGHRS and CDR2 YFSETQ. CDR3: CASSLSQGDNSPLHF. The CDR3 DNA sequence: TGCGCCAGCAGCTTGAGTCAGGGGGATAATTCACCCCTCCACTTT. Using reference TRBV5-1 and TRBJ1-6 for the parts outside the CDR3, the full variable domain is KAGVTQTPRYLIKTRGQQVTLSCSPISGHRSVSWYQQTPGQGLQFLFEYFSETQRNKGNFPGRFSGRQFSNSRSEMNVSTLELGDSALYLCASSLSQGDNSPLHFGNGTRLTVT.

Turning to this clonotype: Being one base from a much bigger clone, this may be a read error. CDR3 sequence (DNA): TGTGCCAGCAGTTTGGTCGGATCGGGAGAAGGGCGCGAGCAGTACTTC. Its translation is CASSLVGSGEGREQYF. The chain couples TRBV28 to TRBJ2-7, with D perhaps matching TRBD2 (6 bases). Germline lookup yields CDR1 MDHEN and CDR2 SYDVKM. Trimming left V 3 bases short and J 6 bases short, with 21 bases between. The CDR3 runs 16 residues.

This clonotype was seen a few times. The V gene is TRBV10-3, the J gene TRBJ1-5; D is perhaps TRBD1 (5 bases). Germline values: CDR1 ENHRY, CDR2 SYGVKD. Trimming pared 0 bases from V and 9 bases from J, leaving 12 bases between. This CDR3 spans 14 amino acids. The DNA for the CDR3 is TGTGCCATCAGTGAGTCCAGGGTCCAGGTGCCCCAGCATTTT. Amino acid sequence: CAISESRVQVPQHF.

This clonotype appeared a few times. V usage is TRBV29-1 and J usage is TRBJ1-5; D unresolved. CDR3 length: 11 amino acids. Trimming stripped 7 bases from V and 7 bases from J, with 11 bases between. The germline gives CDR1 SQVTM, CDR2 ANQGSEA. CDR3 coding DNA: TGCAGCGCCGGGGATGGGCAGCCCCAGCATTTT. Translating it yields CSAGDGQPQHF.

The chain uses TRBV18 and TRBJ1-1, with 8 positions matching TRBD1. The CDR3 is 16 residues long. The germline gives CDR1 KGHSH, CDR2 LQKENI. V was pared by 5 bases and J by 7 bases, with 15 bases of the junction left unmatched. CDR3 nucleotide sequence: TGTGCCAGCTCAAGACCGGGACAGGAGTTCTTGTTTGAAGCTTTCTTT. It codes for CASSRPGQEFLFEAFF.

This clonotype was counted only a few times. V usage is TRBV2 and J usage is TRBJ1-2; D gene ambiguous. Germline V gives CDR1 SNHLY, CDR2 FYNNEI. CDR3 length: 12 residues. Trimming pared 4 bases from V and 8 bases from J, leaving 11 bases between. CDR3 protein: CASSATSIGYTF. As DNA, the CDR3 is TGTGCCAGCAGTGCGACCTCGATCGGCTACACCTTC.

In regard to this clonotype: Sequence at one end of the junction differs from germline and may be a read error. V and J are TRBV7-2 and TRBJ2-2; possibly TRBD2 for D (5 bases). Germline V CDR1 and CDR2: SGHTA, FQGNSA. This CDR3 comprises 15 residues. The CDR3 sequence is CASSLGHGNTGEPFF. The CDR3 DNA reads TGTGCCAGCAGCTTAGGGCACGGGAACACCGGGGAGCCGTTTTTT.

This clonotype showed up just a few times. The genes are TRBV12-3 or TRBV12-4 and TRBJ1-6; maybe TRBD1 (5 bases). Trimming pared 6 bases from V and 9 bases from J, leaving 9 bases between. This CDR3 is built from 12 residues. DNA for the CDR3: TGTGCCAGCAGGAAGGGGAGTTCACCCCTCCACTTT. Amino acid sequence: CASRKGSSPLHF.

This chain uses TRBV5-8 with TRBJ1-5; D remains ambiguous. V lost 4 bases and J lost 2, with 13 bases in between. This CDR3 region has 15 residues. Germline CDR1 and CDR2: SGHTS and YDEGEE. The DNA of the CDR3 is TGTGCCAGCAGCCGGCAGGATGTAGGCAATCAGCCCCAGCATTTT. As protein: CASSRQDVGNQPQHF.

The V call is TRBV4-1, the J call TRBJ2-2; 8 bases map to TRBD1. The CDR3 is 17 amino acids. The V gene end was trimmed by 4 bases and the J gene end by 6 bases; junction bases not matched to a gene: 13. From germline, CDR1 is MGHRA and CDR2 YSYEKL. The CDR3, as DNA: TGCGCCAGCAGCCTAAATCCAGGGGGCGTTTCTTCCGGGGAGCTGTTTTTT. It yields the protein CASSLNPGGVSSGELFF.

The DNA for the CDR3 is TGCAGTGCTAGGGGACTAGCGGTCTCCTACAATGAGCAGTTCTTC. Its translation: CSARGLAVSYNEQFF. The chain has TRBV20-1 and TRBJ2-1; 11 bases map to TRBD2. The length of the CDR3 is 15 residues. J was trimmed by 0 bases and V by 3 bases; bases with no gene match: 1. Looked up from germline, CDR1 is DFQATT and CDR2 is SNEGSKA (reference sequence).

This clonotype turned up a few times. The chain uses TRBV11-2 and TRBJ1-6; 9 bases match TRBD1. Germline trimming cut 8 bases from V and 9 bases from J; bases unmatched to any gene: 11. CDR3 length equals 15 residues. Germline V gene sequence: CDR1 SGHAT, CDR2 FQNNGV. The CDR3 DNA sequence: TGTGCCAGCGGAGCGGAGGGACAGGGCGTTTCACCCCTCCACTTT. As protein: CASGAEGQGVSPLHF.

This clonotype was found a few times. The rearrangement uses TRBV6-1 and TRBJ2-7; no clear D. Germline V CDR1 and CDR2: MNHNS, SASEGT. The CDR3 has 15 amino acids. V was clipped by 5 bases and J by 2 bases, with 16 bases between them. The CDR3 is CASSNSVPSPYEQYF. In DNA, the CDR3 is TGTGCCAGCAGTAACAGTGTCCCAAGCCCCTACGAGCAGTACTTC.

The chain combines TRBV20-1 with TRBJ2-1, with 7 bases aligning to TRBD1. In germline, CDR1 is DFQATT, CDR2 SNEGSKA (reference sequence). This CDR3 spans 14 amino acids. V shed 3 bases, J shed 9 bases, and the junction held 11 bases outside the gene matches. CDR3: CSARDSTTGREQFF. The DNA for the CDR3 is TGCAGTGCTAGGGATTCTACGACAGGGCGTGAGCAGTTCTTC.

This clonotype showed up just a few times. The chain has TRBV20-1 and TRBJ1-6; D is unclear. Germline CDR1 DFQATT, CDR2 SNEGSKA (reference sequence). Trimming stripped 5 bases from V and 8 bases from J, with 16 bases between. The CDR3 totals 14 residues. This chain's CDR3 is CSARRRAAYSPLHF. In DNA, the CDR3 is TGCAGTGCTCGCCGGAGGGCAGCTTATTCACCCCTCCACTTT.

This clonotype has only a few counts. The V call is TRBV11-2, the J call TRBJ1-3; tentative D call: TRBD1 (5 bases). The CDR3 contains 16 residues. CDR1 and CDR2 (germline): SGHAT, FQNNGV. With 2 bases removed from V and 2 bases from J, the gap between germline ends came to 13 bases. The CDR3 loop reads CASSLNRGGTGNTIYF. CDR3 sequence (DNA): TGTGCCAGCAGCTTAAACCGGGGGGGGACTGGAAACACCATATATTTT.

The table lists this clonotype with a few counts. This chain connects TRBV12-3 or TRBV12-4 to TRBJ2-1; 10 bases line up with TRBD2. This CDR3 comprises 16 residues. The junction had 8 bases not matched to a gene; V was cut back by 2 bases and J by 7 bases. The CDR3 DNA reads TGTGCCAGCAGTTTACTAGCGGGAGCGATTGGGAATGAGCAGTTCTTC. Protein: CASSLLAGAIGNEQFF.

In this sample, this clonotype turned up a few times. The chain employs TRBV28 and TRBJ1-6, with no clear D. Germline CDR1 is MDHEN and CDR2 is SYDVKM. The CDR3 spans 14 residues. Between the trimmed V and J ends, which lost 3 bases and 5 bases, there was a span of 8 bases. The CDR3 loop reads CASSFHSNNSPLHF. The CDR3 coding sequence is TGTGCCAGCAGTTTCCATTCTAATAATTCACCCCTCCACTTT.

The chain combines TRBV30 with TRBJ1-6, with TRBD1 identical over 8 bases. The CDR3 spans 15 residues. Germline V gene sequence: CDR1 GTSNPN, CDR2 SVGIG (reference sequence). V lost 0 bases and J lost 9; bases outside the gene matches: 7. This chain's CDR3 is CAWSVRETGASPLHF. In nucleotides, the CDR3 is TGTGCCTGGAGTGTACGCGAGACAGGGGCTTCACCCCTCCACTTT.

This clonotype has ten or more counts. The CDR3 region is CASSPAGRVGSPLHF. The CDR3 region has the DNA TGTGCCAGCAGTCCTGCCGGCAGGGTGGGTTCACCCCTCCACTTT. The chain recombines TRBV12-3 or TRBV12-4 with TRBJ1-6; possibly TRBD1 for D (5 bases). CDR3 length: 15 amino acids. Trimming took off 5 bases at V and 9 bases at J, with 17 bases between the two ends.